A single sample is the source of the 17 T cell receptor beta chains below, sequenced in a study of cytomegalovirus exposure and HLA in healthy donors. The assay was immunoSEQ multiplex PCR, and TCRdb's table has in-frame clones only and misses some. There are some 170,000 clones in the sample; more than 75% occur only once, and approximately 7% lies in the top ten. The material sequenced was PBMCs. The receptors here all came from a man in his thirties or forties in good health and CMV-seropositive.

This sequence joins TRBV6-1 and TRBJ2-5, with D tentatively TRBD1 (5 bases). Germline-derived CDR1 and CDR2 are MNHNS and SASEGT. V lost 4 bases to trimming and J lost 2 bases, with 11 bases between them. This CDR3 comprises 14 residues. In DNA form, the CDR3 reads TGTGCCAGCAGTGTAGAGACAGCACAAGAGACCCAGTACTTC. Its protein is CASSVETAQETQYF.

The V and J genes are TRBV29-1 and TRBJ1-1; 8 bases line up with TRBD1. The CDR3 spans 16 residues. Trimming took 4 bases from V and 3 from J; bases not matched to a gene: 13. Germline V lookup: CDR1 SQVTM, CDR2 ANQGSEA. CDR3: CSVAGQGTIRHTEAFF. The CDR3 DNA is TGCAGCGTTGCCGGACAGGGTACGATCAGGCACACTGAAGCTTTCTTT.

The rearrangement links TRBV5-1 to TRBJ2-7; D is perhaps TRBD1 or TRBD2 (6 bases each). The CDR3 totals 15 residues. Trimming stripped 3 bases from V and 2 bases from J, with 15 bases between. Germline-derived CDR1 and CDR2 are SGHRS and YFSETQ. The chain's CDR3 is CASSSRAGGPYEQYF. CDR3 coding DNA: TGCGCCAGCAGCTCGAGGGCCGGGGGCCCCTACGAGCAGTACTTC.

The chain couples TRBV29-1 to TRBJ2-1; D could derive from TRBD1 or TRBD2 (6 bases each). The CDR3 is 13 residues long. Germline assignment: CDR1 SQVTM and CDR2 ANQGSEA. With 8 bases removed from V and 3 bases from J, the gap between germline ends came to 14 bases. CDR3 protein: CSTGGGFYNEQFF. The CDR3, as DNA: TGCAGCACTGGAGGGGGGTTCTACAATGAGCAGTTCTTC.

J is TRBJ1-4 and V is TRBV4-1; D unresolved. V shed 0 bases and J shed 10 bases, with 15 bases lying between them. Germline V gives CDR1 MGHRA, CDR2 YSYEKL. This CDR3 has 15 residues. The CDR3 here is CASSQEEGSAGKLFF. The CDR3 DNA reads TGCGCCAGCAGCCAAGAAGAGGGCTCGGCCGGAAAACTGTTTTTT.

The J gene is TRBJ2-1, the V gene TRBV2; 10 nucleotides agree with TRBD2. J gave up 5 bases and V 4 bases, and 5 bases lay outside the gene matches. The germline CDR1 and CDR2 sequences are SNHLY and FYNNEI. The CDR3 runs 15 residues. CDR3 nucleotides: TGTGCCAGCAGTGGGGCCGGGACTAGCGACAATGAGCAGTTCTTC. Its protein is CASSGAGTSDNEQFF.

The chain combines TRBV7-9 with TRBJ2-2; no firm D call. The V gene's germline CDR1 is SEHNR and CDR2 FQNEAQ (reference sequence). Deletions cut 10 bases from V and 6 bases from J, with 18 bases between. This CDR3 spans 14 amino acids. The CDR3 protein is CATARSDSAGELFF. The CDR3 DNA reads TGTGCCACCGCCAGGTCTGACTCGGCCGGGGAGCTGTTTTTT.

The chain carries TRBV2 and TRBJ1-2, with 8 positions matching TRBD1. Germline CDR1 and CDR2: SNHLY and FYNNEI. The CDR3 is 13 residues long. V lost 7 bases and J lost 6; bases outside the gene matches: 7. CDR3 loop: CASISDRGDGYTF. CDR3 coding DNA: TGTGCCAGCATTTCAGACAGGGGTGATGGCTACACCTTC.

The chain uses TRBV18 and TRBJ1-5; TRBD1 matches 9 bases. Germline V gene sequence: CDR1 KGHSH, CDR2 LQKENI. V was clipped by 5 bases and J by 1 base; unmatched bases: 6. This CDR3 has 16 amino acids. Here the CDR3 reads CASSMLDRGSNQPQHF. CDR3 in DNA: TGTGCCAGCTCAATGCTGGACAGGGGAAGCAATCAGCCCCAGCATTTT. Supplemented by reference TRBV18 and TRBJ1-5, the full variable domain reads NAGVMQNPRHLVRRRGQEARLRCSPMKGHSHVYWYRQLPEEGLKFMVYLQKENIIDESGMPKERFSAEFPKEGPSILRIQQVVRGDSAAYFCASSMLDRGSNQPQHFGDGTRLSIL.

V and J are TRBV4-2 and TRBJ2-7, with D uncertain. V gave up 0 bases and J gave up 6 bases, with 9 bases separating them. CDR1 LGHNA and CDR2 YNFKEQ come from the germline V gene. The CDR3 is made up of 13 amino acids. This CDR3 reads CASSQDLGGEQYF. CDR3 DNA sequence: TGTGCCAGCAGCCAAGATTTGGGTGGCGAGCAGTACTTC.

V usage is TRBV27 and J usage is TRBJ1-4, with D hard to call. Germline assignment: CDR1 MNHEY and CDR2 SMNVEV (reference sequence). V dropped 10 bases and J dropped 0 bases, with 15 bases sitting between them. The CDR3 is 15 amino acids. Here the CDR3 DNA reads TGTGCCACCCGAGTTGGCCAATCAACTAATGAAAAACTGTTTTTT. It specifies CATRVGQSTNEKLFF.

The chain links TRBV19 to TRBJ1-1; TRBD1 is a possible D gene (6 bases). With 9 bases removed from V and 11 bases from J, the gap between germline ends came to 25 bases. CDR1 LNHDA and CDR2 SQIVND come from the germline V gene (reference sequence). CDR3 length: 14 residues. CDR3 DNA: TGTGCCAGCCTTCCGGACAGAGACCTTTCGGGGGCTTTCTTT. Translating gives CASLPDRDLSGAFF.

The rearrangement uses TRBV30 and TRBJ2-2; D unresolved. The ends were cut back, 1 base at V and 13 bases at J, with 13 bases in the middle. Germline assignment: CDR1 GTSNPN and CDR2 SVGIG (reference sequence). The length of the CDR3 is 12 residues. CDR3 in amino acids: CAWSAWSLTLFF. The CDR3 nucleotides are TGTGCCTGGAGTGCCTGGTCTCTCACGCTGTTTTTT.

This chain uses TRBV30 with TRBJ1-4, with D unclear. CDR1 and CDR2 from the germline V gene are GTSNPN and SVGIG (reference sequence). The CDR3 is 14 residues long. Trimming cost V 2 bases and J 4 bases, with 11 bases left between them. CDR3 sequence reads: CAWSTPWNNEKLFF. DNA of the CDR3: TGTGCCTGGAGTACCCCATGGAATAATGAAAAACTGTTTTTT.

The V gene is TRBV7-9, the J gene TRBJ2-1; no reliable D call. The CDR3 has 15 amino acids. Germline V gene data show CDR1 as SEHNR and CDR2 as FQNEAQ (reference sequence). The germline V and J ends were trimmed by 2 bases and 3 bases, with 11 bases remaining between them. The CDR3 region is CASSLFASYYNEQFF. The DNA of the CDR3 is TGTGCCAGCAGCTTATTCGCCTCGTACTACAATGAGCAGTTCTTC.

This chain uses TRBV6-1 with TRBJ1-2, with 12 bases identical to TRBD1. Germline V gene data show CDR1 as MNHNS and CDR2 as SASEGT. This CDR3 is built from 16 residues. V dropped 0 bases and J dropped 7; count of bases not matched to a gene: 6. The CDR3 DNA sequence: TGTGCCAGCAGTGAAGCCCGGGACAGGGGGCGATTTGGCTACACCTTC. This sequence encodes CASSEARDRGRFGYTF.

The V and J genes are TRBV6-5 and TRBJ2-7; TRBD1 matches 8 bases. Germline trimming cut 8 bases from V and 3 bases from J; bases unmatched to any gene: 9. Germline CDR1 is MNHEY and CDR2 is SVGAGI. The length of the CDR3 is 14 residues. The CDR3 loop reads CASGQTGEGYEQYF. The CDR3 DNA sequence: TGTGCCAGCGGGCAGACAGGGGAAGGCTACGAGCAGTACTTC.